This is a list of T cell receptor beta chains from one sample in a study of shared clonotypes between healthy human individuals. Only in-frame clones appear in the TCRdb table, and some are missing; sequencing was by immunoSEQ multiplex PCR. The sample includes 2 million to 2.5 million clones, roughly 93% of them seen just once. Sequenced: naive CD4+ T cells from PBMCs. These receptors came from a man between 18 and 35 years old in good health. Some clones in this sample may be carry-over from other donors' samples. The CDR3 runs from the conserved cysteine through the conserved F or W. The order of the fields is J gene, V gene, clone size, D gene, CDR3 length, CDR3 protein, CDR3 DNA. D genes are given only for firm matches. Expanded clones get a size class; other rows say once, few or many, or leave the size out.

j_call: TRBJ2-2; v_call: TRBV19; clone_size: .; d_call: .; cdr3_length: 15; cdr3_aa: CASSPPVDSTGELFF; cdr3_nt: TGTGCCAGTAGCCCACCGGTGGACAGCACCGGGGAGCTGTTTTTT
j_call: TRBJ2-6; v_call: TRBV5-1; clone_size: .; d_call: .; cdr3_length: 17; cdr3_aa: CASSSPVSGSGANVLTF; cdr3_nt: TGCGCCAGCAGCTCCCCTGTCTCAGGCTCTGGGGCCAACGTCCTGACTTTC
j_call: TRBJ2-7; v_call: TRBV6-5; clone_size: once; d_call: .; cdr3_length: 15; cdr3_aa: CASSLKFWAGSEQYF; cdr3_nt: TGTGCCAGCAGTTTGAAGTTCTGGGCGGGATCCGAGCAGTACTTC
j_call: TRBJ1-1; v_call: TRBV5-1; clone_size: .; d_call: TRBD1; cdr3_length: 14; cdr3_aa: CASSRTDGTGEAFF; cdr3_nt: TGCGCCAGCAGCCGAACGGATGGGACAGGGGAAGCTTTCTTT
j_call: TRBJ2-7; v_call: TRBV19; clone_size: once; d_call: TRBD1; cdr3_length: 15; cdr3_aa: CASSNPGQFSHEQYF; cdr3_nt: TGTGCCAGTAGTAACCCGGGACAGTTCAGCCACGAGCAGTACTTC
j_call: TRBJ2-1; v_call: TRBV7-8; clone_size: .; d_call: .; cdr3_length: 16; cdr3_aa: CASSLRTGTPYNEQFF; cdr3_nt: TGTGCCAGCAGCCTACGAACCGGGACACCTTACAATGAGCAGTTCTTC
j_call: TRBJ2-2; v_call: TRBV5-6; clone_size: .; d_call: TRBD1; cdr3_length: 15; cdr3_aa: CASSLRGPGAGELFF; cdr3_nt: TGTGCCAGCAGCTTAAGGGGGCCAGGGGCCGGGGAGCTGTTTTTT
j_call: TRBJ1-2; v_call: TRBV19; clone_size: .; d_call: .; cdr3_length: 15; cdr3_aa: CASSIVGGRNYGYTF; cdr3_nt: TGTGCCAGTAGTATAGTTGGAGGGAGAAACTATGGCTACACCTTC
j_call: TRBJ2-7; v_call: TRBV5-1; clone_size: few; d_call: TRBD1; cdr3_length: 14; cdr3_aa: CASSSGTGHYEQYF; cdr3_nt: TGCGCCAGCAGCTCCGGGACAGGGCACTACGAGCAGTACTTC
j_call: TRBJ1-1; v_call: TRBV19; clone_size: .; d_call: TRBD1; cdr3_length: 14; cdr3_aa: CASSGGQGAAEAFF; cdr3_nt: TGTGCCAGTAGTGGGGGACAGGGGGCCGCTGAAGCTTTCTTT
j_call: TRBJ2-7; v_call: TRBV25-1; clone_size: .; d_call: .; cdr3_length: 14; cdr3_aa: CASSAGVTSYEQYF; cdr3_nt: TGTGCCAGCAGTGCAGGGGTAACCTCCTACGAGCAGTACTTC
j_call: TRBJ1-5; v_call: TRBV5-5; clone_size: .; d_call: .; cdr3_length: 13; cdr3_aa: CASSLASNQPQHF; cdr3_nt: TGTGCCAGCAGCTTAGCCAGCAATCAGCCCCAGCATTTT
j_call: TRBJ2-7; v_call: TRBV28; clone_size: .; d_call: .; cdr3_length: 15; cdr3_aa: CASSSPGLPPYEQYF; cdr3_nt: TGTGCCAGCAGTTCCCCGGGACTCCCTCCCTACGAGCAGTACTTC
j_call: TRBJ2-1; v_call: TRBV30; clone_size: .; d_call: .; cdr3_length: 12; cdr3_aa: CAWSAGGVEQFF; cdr3_nt: TGTGCCTGGAGTGCAGGAGGGGTAGAGCAGTTCTTC
j_call: TRBJ1-2; v_call: TRBV28; clone_size: .; d_call: TRBD1; cdr3_length: 15; cdr3_aa: CASSLGQGVVYGYTF; cdr3_nt: TGTGCCAGCAGTCTAGGACAGGGGGTCGTCTATGGCTACACCTTC
j_call: TRBJ1-2; v_call: TRBV7-8; clone_size: .; d_call: .; cdr3_length: 13; cdr3_aa: CASRVSENYGYTF; cdr3_nt: TGTGCCAGCAGAGTTTCGGAAAACTATGGCTACACCTTC
j_call: TRBJ2-1; v_call: TRBV5-4; clone_size: .; d_call: TRBD2; cdr3_length: 15; cdr3_aa: CASSLGVAGDSGQFF; cdr3_nt: TGTGCCAGCAGCTTAGGGGTAGCGGGAGACTCGGGGCAGTTCTTC
j_call: TRBJ2-7; v_call: TRBV28; clone_size: .; d_call: TRBD1; cdr3_length: 15; cdr3_aa: CASSPPGDRDYEQYF; cdr3_nt: TGTGCCAGCAGTCCACCCGGGGACAGGGACTACGAGCAGTACTTC
j_call: TRBJ1-3; v_call: TRBV30; clone_size: .; d_call: .; cdr3_length: 13; cdr3_aa: CAWSGVSGNTIYF; cdr3_nt: TGTGCCTGGAGCGGAGTCTCTGGAAACACCATATATTTT
j_call: TRBJ2-7; v_call: TRBV7-3; clone_size: .; d_call: .; cdr3_length: 14; cdr3_aa: CASSLSRATGEQYF; cdr3_nt: TGTGCCAGCAGCTTAAGTAGGGCCACCGGCGAGCAGTACTTC
j_call: TRBJ2-1; v_call: TRBV5-1; clone_size: .; d_call: TRBD2; cdr3_length: 14; cdr3_aa: CASSLAGGLNEQFF; cdr3_nt: TGCGCCAGCTCACTAGCGGGAGGGCTGAATGAGCAGTTCTTC
j_call: TRBJ2-1; v_call: TRBV7-2; clone_size: once; d_call: TRBD2; cdr3_length: 15; cdr3_aa: CASTIRGGTYNEQFF; cdr3_nt: TGTGCCAGCACCATCCGGGGGGGGACCTACAATGAGCAGTTCTTC
j_call: TRBJ2-7; v_call: TRBV4-1; clone_size: .; d_call: TRBD2; cdr3_length: 22; cdr3_aa: CASSQGFGADGTSGSQTYEQYF; cdr3_nt: TGCGCCAGCAGCCAAGGGTTTGGTGCTGACGGGACTAGCGGGAGCCAAACCTACGAGCAGTACTTC
j_call: TRBJ2-2; v_call: TRBV4-2; clone_size: .; d_call: TRBD2; cdr3_length: 16; cdr3_aa: CASSLLSSGTAGELFF; cdr3_nt: TGTGCCAGCAGCCTCCTATCTAGCGGGACGGCCGGGGAGCTGTTTTTT
j_call: TRBJ2-1; v_call: TRBV7-9; clone_size: .; d_call: TRBD2; cdr3_length: 16; cdr3_aa: CASSSPSGWGNNEQFF; cdr3_nt: TGTGCCAGCAGCTCGCCTAGCGGGTGGGGGAACAATGAGCAGTTCTTC
j_call: TRBJ2-2; v_call: TRBV6-1; clone_size: once; d_call: .; cdr3_length: 15; cdr3_aa: CASLSRWAGSGELFF; cdr3_nt: TGTGCCAGCCTCTCCCGGTGGGCAGGATCCGGGGAGCTGTTTTTT
j_call: TRBJ1-2; v_call: TRBV5-4; clone_size: .; d_call: TRBD1; cdr3_length: 14; cdr3_aa: CASSPGDRDYGYTF; cdr3_nt: TGTGCCAGCAGCCCAGGAGACAGGGACTATGGCTACACCTTC
j_call: TRBJ1-1; v_call: TRBV6-5; clone_size: once; d_call: TRBD1; cdr3_length: 14; cdr3_aa: CASRTTGGWTEAFF; cdr3_nt: TGTGCCAGCAGGACAACAGGGGGATGGACTGAAGCTTTCTTT
j_call: TRBJ1-1; v_call: TRBV5-1; clone_size: .; d_call: .; cdr3_length: 13; cdr3_aa: CASSLRVDTEAFF; cdr3_nt: TGCGCCAGCAGCTTGCGGGTTGACACTGAAGCTTTCTTT
j_call: TRBJ2-5; v_call: TRBV5-1; clone_size: .; d_call: TRBD2; cdr3_length: 16; cdr3_aa: CASRPTVAGRGESQYF; cdr3_nt: TGCGCCAGCAGACCGACCGTAGCGGGGCGGGGGGAGTCCCAGTACTTC
j_call: TRBJ1-5; v_call: TRBV6-6; clone_size: .; d_call: .; cdr3_length: 15; cdr3_aa: CASSSQAGENQPQHF; cdr3_nt: TGTGCCAGCAGTTCCCAGGCGGGAGAGAATCAGCCCCAGCATTTT
j_call: TRBJ2-5; v_call: TRBV9; clone_size: .; d_call: .; cdr3_length: 14; cdr3_aa: CASSPGRDQETQYF; cdr3_nt: TGTGCCAGCAGCCCAGGTAGGGATCAAGAGACCCAGTACTTC
j_call: TRBJ2-1; v_call: TRBV2; clone_size: .; d_call: TRBD1; cdr3_length: 12; cdr3_aa: CASSDRDDEQFF; cdr3_nt: TGTGCCAGCAGCGACAGGGACGATGAGCAGTTCTTC
j_call: TRBJ1-1; v_call: TRBV5-6; clone_size: few; d_call: .; cdr3_length: 11; cdr3_aa: CASSLGSKAFF; cdr3_nt: TGTGCCAGCAGCTTGGGCAGTAAGGCTTTCTTT
j_call: TRBJ2-2; v_call: TRBV30; clone_size: .; d_call: .; cdr3_length: 18; cdr3_aa: CAWSIWRGLGLDTGELFF; cdr3_nt: TGTGCCTGGAGTATTTGGAGGGGGCTCGGATTGGACACCGGGGAGCTGTTTTTT
j_call: TRBJ2-1; v_call: TRBV19; clone_size: .; d_call: TRBD2; cdr3_length: 15; cdr3_aa: CASSTVGGSKNEQFF; cdr3_nt: TGTGCCAGTAGTACCGTTGGCGGGAGTAAAAATGAGCAGTTCTTC
j_call: TRBJ2-5; v_call: TRBV27; clone_size: .; d_call: TRBD1; cdr3_length: 15; cdr3_aa: CASSLFGQGVETQYF; cdr3_nt: TGTGCCAGCAGTTTATTTGGACAGGGGGTAGAGACCCAGTACTTC
j_call: TRBJ2-7; v_call: TRBV28; clone_size: .; d_call: .; cdr3_length: 15; cdr3_aa: CASSPTGYSSYEQYF; cdr3_nt: TGTGCCAGCAGTCCGACAGGTTATAGCTCCTACGAGCAGTACTTC
j_call: TRBJ2-7; v_call: TRBV30; clone_size: .; d_call: .; cdr3_length: 13; cdr3_aa: CAWDPGPPWEQYF; cdr3_nt: TGTGCCTGGGATCCGGGACCACCTTGGGAGCAGTACTTC
j_call: TRBJ2-1; v_call: TRBV18; clone_size: .; d_call: TRBD2; cdr3_length: 16; cdr3_aa: CASSPETSGRSNEQFF; cdr3_nt: TGTGCCAGCTCACCTGAGACTAGCGGGAGGTCCAATGAGCAGTTCTTC
j_call: TRBJ2-7; v_call: TRBV28; clone_size: once; d_call: .; cdr3_length: 17; cdr3_aa: CASSPLDSTRGSYEQYF; cdr3_nt: TGTGCCAGCAGTCCCCTTGATTCCACCCGGGGCTCCTACGAGCAGTACTTC
j_call: TRBJ1-1; v_call: TRBV18; clone_size: .; d_call: .; cdr3_length: 15; cdr3_aa: CASSPTDSMNTEAFF; cdr3_nt: TGTGCCAGCTCACCTACCGACAGTATGAACACTGAAGCTTTCTTT
j_call: TRBJ2-2; v_call: TRBV7-9; clone_size: .; d_call: .; cdr3_length: 11; cdr3_aa: CASVLGGELFF; cdr3_nt: TGTGCCAGCGTCCTAGGTGGGGAGCTGTTTTTT
j_call: TRBJ1-1; v_call: TRBV7-3; clone_size: .; d_call: TRBD1; cdr3_length: 15; cdr3_aa: CASSLGDRGNTEAFF; cdr3_nt: TGTGCCAGCAGCTTAGGTGACAGGGGGAACACTGAAGCTTTCTTT
j_call: TRBJ2-5; v_call: TRBV2; clone_size: .; d_call: .; cdr3_length: 12; cdr3_aa: CASNEGGETQYF; cdr3_nt: TGTGCCAGCAATGAAGGAGGGGAGACCCAGTACTTC
j_call: TRBJ2-3; v_call: TRBV6-5; clone_size: .; d_call: .; cdr3_length: 15; cdr3_aa: CASSLIGANTDTQYF; cdr3_nt: TGTGCCAGCAGCCTTATAGGGGCCAACACAGATACGCAGTATTTT
j_call: TRBJ1-5; v_call: TRBV6-1; clone_size: .; d_call: .; cdr3_length: 16; cdr3_aa: CASSELPWDSNQPQHF; cdr3_nt: TGTGCCAGCAGTGAACTCCCTTGGGACAGCAATCAGCCCCAGCATTTT
j_call: TRBJ1-2; v_call: TRBV9; clone_size: .; d_call: .; cdr3_length: 15; cdr3_aa: CASSERDGTNYGYTF; cdr3_nt: TGTGCCAGCAGCGAAAGGGACGGTACTAACTATGGCTACACCTTC
j_call: TRBJ2-1; v_call: TRBV7-9; clone_size: .; d_call: .; cdr3_length: 16; cdr3_aa: CASSFLTGGKYNEQFF; cdr3_nt: TGTGCCAGCAGCTTCTTGACAGGTGGGAAGTACAATGAGCAGTTCTTC
j_call: TRBJ2-2; v_call: TRBV14; clone_size: .; d_call: .; cdr3_length: 14; cdr3_aa: CASSQQLEAGELFF; cdr3_nt: TGTGCCAGCAGCCAACAGTTGGAGGCCGGGGAGCTGTTTTTT
j_call: TRBJ2-7; v_call: TRBV6-5; clone_size: .; d_call: .; cdr3_length: 14; cdr3_aa: CASSPRDPLYEQYF; cdr3_nt: TGTGCCAGCAGTCCCAGGGATCCGCTCTACGAGCAGTACTTC
j_call: TRBJ2-7; v_call: TRBV5-5; clone_size: .; d_call: TRBD2; cdr3_length: 16; cdr3_aa: CASSDKTSGTFYEQYF; cdr3_nt: TGTGCCAGCAGCGACAAAACTAGCGGTACCTTCTACGAGCAGTACTTC
j_call: TRBJ2-3; v_call: TRBV21-1; clone_size: .; d_call: .; cdr3_length: 15; cdr3_aa: CASSNYRDFPDTQYF; cdr3_nt: TGTGCCAGCAGCAACTACCGGGATTTCCCAGATACGCAGTATTTT
j_call: TRBJ2-7; v_call: TRBV10-1; clone_size: .; d_call: TRBD2; cdr3_length: 16; cdr3_aa: CASSESKGLAEEEQYF; cdr3_nt: TGCGCCAGCAGTGAGTCGAAGGGACTAGCGGAAGAGGAGCAGTACTTC
j_call: TRBJ2-1; v_call: TRBV9; clone_size: .; d_call: TRBD2; cdr3_length: 15; cdr3_aa: CASSAGGPGYNEQFF; cdr3_nt: TGTGCCAGCAGCGCGGGAGGGCCGGGGTACAATGAGCAGTTCTTC